This is a list of T cell receptor beta chains from one sample in a study of T cell responses to AZD1222 COVID-19 vaccine. Method: immunoSEQ multiplex PCR; TCRdb's copy keeps in-frame clones and lacks some. Found here are over 100,000 clones, about 85% of them singletons; the top ten hold around 2.6%. Sequencing used peripheral blood, obtained 28 days after the second AZD1222 dose. Source of these receptors: an adult who received the AZD1222 COVID-19 vaccine. CDR3s include the opening cysteine and the closing phenylalanine or tryptophan. D genes are given only for firm matches. Clone size, where shown, is once, few, many, or a class for clones that have expanded.

J gene: TRBJ1-6
V gene: TRBV5-6
clone size: NA
D gene: NA
CDR3 DNA: TGTGCCAGCAGCTTGCTCGGGCAGCGGGGAAGTTCACCCCTCCACTTT
CDR3 protein: CASSLLGQRGSSPLHF

J gene: TRBJ2-3
V gene: TRBV19
clone size: NA
D gene: NA
CDR3 DNA: TGTGCCAGTAGTTCTCTGGGGGGGCGCACAGATACGCAGTATTTT
CDR3 protein: CASSSLGGRTDTQYF

J gene: TRBJ2-2
V gene: TRBV2
clone size: NA
D gene: TRBD1
CDR3 DNA: TGTGCCAGCAACCGACAGGGAAAAAACACCGGGGAGCTGTTTTTT
CDR3 protein: CASNRQGKNTGELFF

J gene: TRBJ2-3
V gene: TRBV28
clone size: NA
D gene: TRBD1
CDR3 DNA: TGTGCCAGCAGTTTACCCGGACAGGAGAGCACAGATACGCAGTATTTT
CDR3 protein: CASSLPGQESTDTQYF

J gene: TRBJ1-1
V gene: TRBV2
clone size: NA
D gene: TRBD1
CDR3 DNA: TGTGCCAACGTTGGGACAGGGAGCAACACTGAAGCTTTCTTT
CDR3 protein: CANVGTGSNTEAFF

J gene: TRBJ2-5
V gene: TRBV3-1/TRBV3-2
clone size: NA
D gene: TRBD1
CDR3 DNA: TGTGCCAGCAGCCACCTCCCGGGACAGGGGGGAGAGACCCAGTACTTC
CDR3 protein: CASSHLPGQGGETQYF

J gene: TRBJ1-5
V gene: TRBV7-2
clone size: NA
D gene: NA
CDR3 DNA: TGTGCCAGCAGCTTAGCGGATAATCAGCCCCAGCATTTT
CDR3 protein: CASSLADNQPQHF

J gene: TRBJ1-2
V gene: TRBV10-3
clone size: NA
D gene: TRBD1
CDR3 DNA: TGTGCCATCAGTCCTATACCCCAGGGGGCGAGCAACTATGGCTACACCTTC
CDR3 protein: CAISPIPQGASNYGYTF

J gene: TRBJ2-7
V gene: TRBV6-2/TRBV6-3
clone size: NA
D gene: NA
CDR3 DNA: TGTGCCAGCACCCCCGGGAGGGGGCTACGGGTCTACGAGCAGTACTTC
CDR3 protein: CASTPGRGLRVYEQYF

J gene: TRBJ1-1
V gene: TRBV11-2
clone size: NA
D gene: NA
CDR3 DNA: TGTGCCAGCAGCTCCACCAGGATTTCAGCTTTCTTT
CDR3 protein: CASSSTRISAFF

J gene: TRBJ2-1
V gene: TRBV19
clone size: NA
D gene: NA
CDR3 DNA: TGTGCCAGTAGTATAGTTGGGTCCAATGAGCAGTTCTTC
CDR3 protein: CASSIVGSNEQFF

J gene: TRBJ2-5
V gene: TRBV5-4
clone size: NA
D gene: TRBD1
CDR3 DNA: TGTGCCAGCAGCTCGGCCGGGACAGGGGGCGCTGGGACCCAGTACTTC
CDR3 protein: CASSSAGTGGAGTQYF

J gene: TRBJ1-4
V gene: TRBV10-3
clone size: NA
D gene: NA
CDR3 DNA: TGTGCCATCAGTCCCCAGGCCGCTAATGAAAAACTGTTTTTT
CDR3 protein: CAISPQAANEKLFF

J gene: TRBJ1-3
V gene: TRBV11-2
clone size: NA
D gene: NA
CDR3 DNA: TGTGCCAGCAGCTTTGGGGGATCTGGAAACACCATATATTTT
CDR3 protein: CASSFGGSGNTIYF

J gene: TRBJ2-1
V gene: TRBV4-3
clone size: once
D gene: TRBD2
CDR3 DNA: TGCGCCAGCAGCCCCGGGACTAGCGGGAACAATGAGCAGTTCTTC
CDR3 protein: CASSPGTSGNNEQFF

J gene: TRBJ1-2
V gene: TRBV7-8
clone size: NA
D gene: NA
CDR3 DNA: TGTGCCAGCAGCCAACAACATGGCTACACCTTC
CDR3 protein: CASSQQHGYTF

J gene: TRBJ2-1
V gene: TRBV11-3
clone size: once
D gene: NA
CDR3 DNA: TGTGCCAGCAGCTGGGACAATGAGCAGTTCTTC
CDR3 protein: CASSWDNEQFF

J gene: TRBJ2-5
V gene: TRBV2
clone size: NA
D gene: NA
CDR3 DNA: TGTGCCAGCAGTGCCCAGAGGGAGACCCAGTACTTC
CDR3 protein: CASSAQRETQYF

J gene: TRBJ2-2
V gene: TRBV4-2
clone size: NA
D gene: TRBD2
CDR3 DNA: TGTGCCAGCAGCCAAGTTCCGGGGGGGCCCGGGGAGCTGTTTTTT
CDR3 protein: CASSQVPGGPGELFF

J gene: TRBJ1-1
V gene: TRBV6-1
clone size: once
D gene: NA
CDR3 DNA: TGTGCCAGCAGTGAAAACAGGGCGAACACTGAAGCTTTCTTT
CDR3 protein: CASSENRANTEAFF

J gene: TRBJ2-7
V gene: TRBV6-1
clone size: NA
D gene: NA
CDR3 DNA: TGTGCCAGCAGTGAAAGGGGGGGGCGGAACGAGCAGTACTTC
CDR3 protein: CASSERGGRNEQYF

J gene: TRBJ1-2
V gene: TRBV7-9
clone size: NA
D gene: NA
CDR3 DNA: TGTGCCAGCAGCTTAGAATCGAGGGCTGTGGGCTACACCTTC
CDR3 protein: CASSLESRAVGYTF

J gene: TRBJ1-1
V gene: TRBV10-2
clone size: NA
D gene: NA
CDR3 DNA: TGCGCCAGCACACAATCGAACACTGAAGCTTTCTTT
CDR3 protein: CASTQSNTEAFF

J gene: TRBJ1-2
V gene: TRBV4-3
clone size: NA
D gene: TRBD1
CDR3 DNA: TGCGCCAGCAGCCGCACGACAGGGGACTATGGCTACACCTTC
CDR3 protein: CASSRTTGDYGYTF

J gene: TRBJ1-6
V gene: TRBV5-1
clone size: NA
D gene: TRBD1
CDR3 DNA: TGCGCCAGCAGCCCATGGGGCGGACAGGGCAATTCACCCCTCCACTTT
CDR3 protein: CASSPWGGQGNSPLHF

J gene: TRBJ2-1
V gene: TRBV6-2/TRBV6-3
clone size: once
D gene: TRBD1
CDR3 DNA: TGTGCCAGCAGTCGACAGGGAAATGAGCAGTTCTTC
CDR3 protein: CASSRQGNEQFF

J gene: TRBJ2-2
V gene: TRBV6-1
clone size: NA
D gene: NA
CDR3 DNA: TGTGCCAGCAGTGAACTCAGGGGACCCACCGGGGAGCTGTTTTTT
CDR3 protein: CASSELRGPTGELFF

J gene: TRBJ2-7
V gene: TRBV11-2
clone size: once
D gene: NA
CDR3 DNA: TGTGCCAGCAGCTTAGAAAATTTTGTGGGGGGAAGTCACTTC
CDR3 protein: CASSLENFVGGSHF

J gene: TRBJ2-1
V gene: TRBV9
clone size: NA
D gene: TRBD2
CDR3 DNA: TGTGCCAGCAGCGCTCATAGCGGGGGGGCCGCTAGCAATGAGCAGTTCTTC
CDR3 protein: CASSAHSGGAASNEQFF

J gene: TRBJ2-7
V gene: TRBV2
clone size: NA
D gene: NA
CDR3 DNA: TGTGCCAGCAGTGTTAAACCAGGGAGCTACGAGCAGTACTTC
CDR3 protein: CASSVKPGSYEQYF

J gene: TRBJ1-2
V gene: TRBV29-1
clone size: NA
D gene: TRBD1
CDR3 DNA: TGCAGCGTTGACTGGACAGGGGGTCTTGGCTACACCTTC
CDR3 protein: CSVDWTGGLGYTF

J gene: TRBJ1-5
V gene: TRBV6-2/TRBV6-3
clone size: NA
D gene: TRBD1
CDR3 DNA: TGTGCCAGCAGTTCGTCAGGGGGCGATCAGCCCCAGCATTTT
CDR3 protein: CASSSSGGDQPQHF

J gene: TRBJ1-2
V gene: TRBV30
clone size: NA
D gene: NA
CDR3 DNA: TGTGCCTGGAGTAAAGGGTATGGCTACACCTTC
CDR3 protein: CAWSKGYGYTF

J gene: TRBJ2-3
V gene: TRBV6-5
clone size: NA
D gene: TRBD1
CDR3 DNA: TGTGCCAGCAGTTACGGGGGACAGATCACAGATACGCAGTATTTT
CDR3 protein: CASSYGGQITDTQYF

J gene: TRBJ1-1
V gene: TRBV5-1
clone size: once
D gene: NA
CDR3 DNA: TGCGCCAGCAGCCCGACAGACCTGAACACTGAGGCTTTCTTT
CDR3 protein: CASSPTDLNTEAFF

J gene: TRBJ1-1
V gene: TRBV11-1
clone size: NA
D gene: NA
CDR3 DNA: TGTGCCAGCAGCTTAGGACAACCTTGGAACACTGAAGCTTTCTTT
CDR3 protein: CASSLGQPWNTEAFF

J gene: TRBJ2-1
V gene: TRBV4-3
clone size: NA
D gene: TRBD1
CDR3 DNA: TGCGCCAGCAGCCCAGGGGGTTTTGAGCAGTTCTTC
CDR3 protein: CASSPGGFEQFF

J gene: TRBJ1-2
V gene: TRBV5-4
clone size: NA
D gene: TRBD1
CDR3 DNA: TGTGCCAGCACCTGGGACAGGGGGGTTAACTATGGCTACACCTTC
CDR3 protein: CASTWDRGVNYGYTF

J gene: TRBJ2-5
V gene: TRBV24-1
clone size: NA
D gene: TRBD1
CDR3 DNA: TGTGCCACCAGTCGACAACTAGGGGGCGCGGAGACCCAGTACTTC
CDR3 protein: CATSRQLGGAETQYF

J gene: TRBJ2-2
V gene: TRBV29-1
clone size: NA
D gene: NA
CDR3 DNA: TGCAGCGTTGACTCGGGCGGGACCGGGGAGCTGTTTTTT
CDR3 protein: CSVDSGGTGELFF

J gene: TRBJ2-4
V gene: TRBV11-2
clone size: NA
D gene: TRBD1
CDR3 DNA: TGTGCCAGCAGCCCAAGGACAGGTCGAGATAACATTCAGTACTTC
CDR3 protein: CASSPRTGRDNIQYF

J gene: TRBJ2-3
V gene: TRBV2
clone size: NA
D gene: TRBD2
CDR3 DNA: TGTGCCAGCAGTGAGTCTAGCGGGGGGGGTGCGAAAGATACGCAGTATTTT
CDR3 protein: CASSESSGGGAKDTQYF

J gene: TRBJ2-6
V gene: TRBV6-6
clone size: NA
D gene: NA
CDR3 DNA: TGTGCCAGTCGACAGGCGGTCTCTGGGGCCAACGTCCTGACTTTC
CDR3 protein: CASRQAVSGANVLTF

J gene: TRBJ1-1
V gene: TRBV2
clone size: NA
D gene: NA
CDR3 DNA: TGTGCCAGTAGGTCGGGGGGAAGAAACACTGAAGCTTTCTTT
CDR3 protein: CASRSGGRNTEAFF

J gene: TRBJ1-2
V gene: TRBV2
clone size: NA
D gene: NA
CDR3 DNA: TGTGCCAGCAGTGACCAAGGCTATAACTATGGCTACACCTTC
CDR3 protein: CASSDQGYNYGYTF

J gene: TRBJ2-2
V gene: TRBV7-2
clone size: NA
D gene: TRBD2
CDR3 DNA: TGTGCCAGCAGCTCCCGACTAGCGGGGGGGACGAACACCGGGGAGCTGTTTTTT
CDR3 protein: CASSSRLAGGTNTGELFF

J gene: TRBJ1-2
V gene: TRBV7-3
clone size: once
D gene: TRBD1
CDR3 DNA: TGTGCCAGCAGCTATGGGACAGGCTCGGATAGCTACACCTTC
CDR3 protein: CASSYGTGSDSYTF

J gene: TRBJ2-6
V gene: TRBV19
clone size: NA
D gene: NA
CDR3 DNA: TGTGCCAGTAGTACAGGGTTATCTGGGGCCAACGTCCTGACTTTC
CDR3 protein: CASSTGLSGANVLTF

J gene: TRBJ1-1
V gene: TRBV7-9
clone size: NA
D gene: NA
CDR3 DNA: TGTGCCAGCAGCTTACCCCGGGGTACGGGGGGCACTGAAGCTTTCTTT
CDR3 protein: CASSLPRGTGGTEAFF

J gene: TRBJ2-5
V gene: TRBV7-2
clone size: once
D gene: NA
CDR3 DNA: TGTGCCAGCAGCTCTCAGTACCAAGAGACCCAGTACTTC
CDR3 protein: CASSSQYQETQYF

J gene: TRBJ1-4
V gene: TRBV6-5
clone size: NA
D gene: NA
CDR3 DNA: TGTGCCAGCAGTTACTCTCAGGGAAACAGTGAAAAACTGTTTTTT
CDR3 protein: CASSYSQGNSEKLFF

J gene: TRBJ2-1
V gene: TRBV5-1
clone size: NA
D gene: TRBD2
CDR3 DNA: TGCGCCAGCAGCTGGAATAGCGGGGTCGGGGGAAATGAGCAGTTCTTC
CDR3 protein: CASSWNSGVGGNEQFF

J gene: TRBJ2-2
V gene: TRBV7-3
clone size: NA
D gene: NA
CDR3 DNA: TGTGCCAGCAGCTCCACAGGTAGAGCCTCACCCGGGGAGCTGTTTTTT
CDR3 protein: CASSSTGRASPGELFF

J gene: TRBJ1-2
V gene: TRBV18
clone size: once
D gene: NA
CDR3 DNA: TGTGCCAGCTCACTTAATCAAGGGGTTAACTATGGCTACACCTTC
CDR3 protein: CASSLNQGVNYGYTF